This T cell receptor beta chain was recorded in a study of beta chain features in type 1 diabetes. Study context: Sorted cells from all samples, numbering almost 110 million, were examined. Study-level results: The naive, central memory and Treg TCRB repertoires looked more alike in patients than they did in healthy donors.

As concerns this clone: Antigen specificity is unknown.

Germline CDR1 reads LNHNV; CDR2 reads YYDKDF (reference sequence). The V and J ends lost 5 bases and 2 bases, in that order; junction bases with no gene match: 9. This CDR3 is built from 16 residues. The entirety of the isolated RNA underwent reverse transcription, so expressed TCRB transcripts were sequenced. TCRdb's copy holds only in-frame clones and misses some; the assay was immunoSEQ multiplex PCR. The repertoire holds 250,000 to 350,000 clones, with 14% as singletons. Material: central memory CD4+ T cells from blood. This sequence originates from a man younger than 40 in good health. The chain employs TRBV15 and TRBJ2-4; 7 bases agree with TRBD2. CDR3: CATSLGGTSSKNIQYF. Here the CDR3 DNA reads TGTGCCACCAGCTTGGGAGGGACGAGCTCCAAAAACATTCAGTACTTC.